Below are 20 T cell receptor beta chains sequenced from a single sample in a study of T cell changes during pregnancy in multiple sclerosis. Using immunoSEQ multiplex PCR, the repertoire was profiled, and TCRdb retains in-frame clones only, with some absent. This table holds approximately 90,000 clones, about 94% found once. The sample here was peripheral blood, taken in the third trimester of pregnancy. The receptor source for this set is a female donor with multiple sclerosis, enrolled in a pregnancy study.

This chain joins TRBV5-6 and TRBJ1-1; 9 bases match TRBD1. The CDR3 runs 15 residues. Germline assignment: CDR1 SGHDT and CDR2 YYEEEE. J was trimmed by 1 base and V by 7 bases; bases with no gene match: 8. The CDR3 DNA follows: TGTGCCAGCTACAAACCGGGACAGGGGAACACTGAAGCTTTCTTT. This codes for CASYKPGQGNTEAFF.

The chain recombines TRBV30 with TRBJ2-3, with D unresolved. Per the germline V gene, CDR1 is GTSNPN and CDR2 is SVGIG (reference sequence). The CDR3 is 11 residues long. V lost 4 bases, J lost 2 bases, and 4 bases lay in between. CDR3 sequence: CAWTLTDTQYF. In DNA form, the CDR3 reads TGTGCCTGGACCCTCACAGATACGCAGTATTTT.

This rearrangement joins TRBV6-6 to TRBJ1-1, with no clear D. CDR1 is MNHNY and CDR2 is SVGAGI in the germline V gene (reference sequence). V was pared by 8 bases and J by 3 bases, with 7 bases between. The CDR3 covers 11 residues. The chain's CDR3 is CASAGYTEAFF. CDR3 nucleotides: TGTGCCAGCGCGGGATACACTGAAGCTTTCTTT.

The CDR3 region is CASRLTGDLSEAFF. For the CDR3, the DNA is TGTGCCAGCAGACTAACAGGGGACCTGTCTGAAGCTTTCTTT. The gene calls are TRBV6-1 and TRBJ1-1, with 7 nucleotides matching TRBD1. V dropped 6 bases and J dropped 6; count of bases not matched to a gene: 10. CDR3 length: 14 amino acids. Germline V gives CDR1 MNHNS, CDR2 SASEGT.

The rearrangement links TRBV25-1 to TRBJ2-3, with a possible D match to TRBD2 (6 bases). This CDR3 has 15 amino acids. Germline CDR1 is MGHDK and CDR2 is SYGVNS. Trimming stripped 6 bases from V and 2 bases from J, with 15 bases between. Here the CDR3 DNA reads TGTGCCAGCAGCGGGAGAGAGTGGGACACAGATACGCAGTATTTT. Its protein product is CASSGREWDTDTQYF.

The rearrangement links TRBV5-1 to TRBJ2-3; D may be TRBD1 (5 bases). CDR1 and CDR2 (germline): SGHRS, YFSETQ. V was pared by 0 bases and J by 4 bases, with 12 bases between. The CDR3 loop spans 15 amino acids. As DNA, the CDR3 is TGCGCCAGCAGCTTGGATGGGGTCAGGGCAGATACGCAGTATTTT. Its protein is CASSLDGVRADTQYF.

This chain joins TRBV19 and TRBJ2-1, with 8 positions matching TRBD2. J gave up 4 bases and V 3 bases, and 5 bases lay outside the gene matches. The CDR3 has 15 residues. Germline V gives CDR1 LNHDA, CDR2 SQIVND (reference sequence). Written as DNA, the CDR3 is TGTGCCAGTAGTATGGGTAGCGGGACATACAATGAGCAGTTCTTC. The encoded protein is CASSMGSGTYNEQFF.

This rearrangement joins TRBV5-1 to TRBJ2-3; 8 bases are a match to TRBD2. CDR3 length: 14 residues. Germline V gene sequence: CDR1 SGHRS, CDR2 YFSETQ. The V and J ends lost 1 base and 6 bases, in that order; junction bases with no gene match: 4. CDR3 in DNA: TGCGCCAGCAGCTTGTCGGGACTAGGTGATACGCAGTATTTT. Its protein product is CASSLSGLGDTQYF.

Notes on this clone: One end of the junction varies from germline; a read error may be responsible. The CDR3 region has the DNA TGTGCCAGCAGTGTTTTAGAGGAATCGAAGAACCTATTC. Protein product: CASSVLEESKNLF. The J gene is TRBJ1-2, the V gene TRBV2, with no clear D. Germline lookup yields CDR1 SNHLY and CDR2 FYNNEI. The CDR3 runs to 13 residues.

The chain joins TRBV2 to TRBJ2-7; D may be TRBD1 (6 bases). V was trimmed by 3 bases and J by 2 bases, leaving 11 bases between them. The CDR3 runs to 14 residues. The V gene's germline CDR1 is SNHLY and CDR2 FYNNEI. The CDR3 loop is CASSDVTGPYEQYF. In nucleotides, the CDR3 is TGTGCCAGCAGTGACGTGACAGGACCCTACGAGCAGTACTTC. Full variable domain (rest looked up from reference TRBV2 and TRBJ2-7): EPEVTQTPSHQVTQMGQEVILRCVPISNHLYFYWYRQILGQKVEFLVSFYNNEISEKSEIFDDQFSVERPDGSNFTLKIRSTKLEDSAMYFCASSDVTGPYEQYFGPGTRLTVT.

This chain links TRBV9 with TRBJ1-1, with 9 bases identical to TRBD1. V was clipped by 2 bases and J by 2 bases; unmatched bases: 1. Germline values: CDR1 SGDLS, CDR2 YYNGEE. CDR3 size: 14 residues. The CDR3 loop reads CASSVGQGNTEAFF. Written as DNA, the CDR3 is TGTGCCAGCAGCGTGGGACAGGGTAACACTGAAGCTTTCTTT.

This clone appeared once. The chain carries TRBV28 and TRBJ2-7, with D maybe TRBD2 (6 bases). Germline CDR1 and CDR2: MDHEN and SYDVKM. V was clipped by 1 base and J by 2 bases, with 9 bases between them. This CDR3 is 14 amino acids long. CDR3 sequence (DNA): TGTGCCAGCAGTTTATCCCGCGGGGCCTACGAGCAGTACTTC. Its protein is CASSLSRGAYEQYF.

J is TRBJ2-2 and V is TRBV9, with a tentative D call TRBD2 (6 bases). Per the germline V gene, CDR1 is SGDLS and CDR2 is YYNGEE. V lost 4 bases and J lost 7, with 14 bases in between. CDR3 length: 14 residues. CDR3 sequence (DNA): TGTGCCAGCAGCTATCGGGAGACGGGCGGGGAGCTGTTTTTT. Translating gives CASSYRETGGELFF.

The chain combines TRBV5-1 with TRBJ1-1, with a tentative D call TRBD1 (5 bases). V lost 0 bases and J lost 0, with 15 bases in between. CDR1 is SGHRS, CDR2 YFSETQ, per germline. The CDR3 extends over 17 amino acids. CDR3 sequence: CASSLGGTWAMNTEAFF. CDR3 DNA: TGCGCCAGCAGCTTGGGAGGGACTTGGGCCATGAACACTGAAGCTTTCTTT.

This rearrangement joins TRBV19 to TRBJ2-5; TRBD2 aligns across 13 bases. CDR3 length: 16 residues. V lost 3 bases and J lost 5; bases outside the gene matches: 6. The V gene's germline CDR1 is LNHDA and CDR2 SQIVND (reference sequence). As DNA, the CDR3 is TGTGCCAGTAGTATGGGACTAGCGGGACGAATGGAGACCCAGTACTTC. Translating gives CASSMGLAGRMETQYF.

The chain employs TRBV7-9 and TRBJ1-4; D remains unclear. The CDR3 has 16 amino acids. The germline V and J ends were trimmed by 6 bases and 2 bases, with 16 bases remaining between them. The germline gives CDR1 SEHNR, CDR2 FQNEAQ (reference sequence). The CDR3 bases are TGTGCCAGCAGTCAGGTCGGGGTTGGGACTAATGAAAAACTGTTTTTT. Encoded protein: CASSQVGVGTNEKLFF.

This sequence joins TRBV2 and TRBJ2-5; tentatively, D is TRBD2 (6 bases). CDR1 and CDR2 (germline): SNHLY, FYNNEI. V lost 6 bases and J 1 base, leaving 6 bases between the germline ends. This CDR3 spans 12 amino acids. The CDR3 spells CASRGLQETQYF. In DNA, the CDR3 is TGTGCCAGCAGGGGACTCCAAGAGACCCAGTACTTC.

The chain couples TRBV18 to TRBJ2-7; 7 bases fit TRBD1. The CDR3 is 16 amino acids. V gave up 3 bases and J gave up 5 bases; unmatched junction bases: 13. Germline V gene data show CDR1 as KGHSH and CDR2 as LQKENI. CDR3 sequence reads: CASSPPAQRGPDEQYF. The CDR3 bases are TGTGCCAGCTCACCCCCTGCTCAGAGGGGGCCCGACGAGCAGTACTTC.

V and J are TRBV19 and TRBJ2-2, with TRBD1 as a possible D gene (6 bases). The CDR3 is 14 amino acids. Trimming took 7 bases from V and 5 from J, leaving 14 bases between them. In germline, CDR1 is LNHDA, CDR2 SQIVND (reference sequence). Written as DNA, the CDR3 is TGTGCCAGTAATACTTACAGGGAGACCGGGGAGCTGTTTTTT. Translated: CASNTYRETGELFF. The entire variable domain, with the rest obtained from reference TRBV19 and TRBJ2-2, is as follows: DGGITQSPKYLFRKEGQNVTLSCEQNLNHDAMYWYRQDPGQGLRLIYYSQIVNDFQKGDIAEGYSVSREKKESFPLTVTSAQKNPTAFYLCASNTYRETGELFFGEGSRLTVL.

This chain connects TRBV19 to TRBJ2-5, with TRBD2 matching over 8 bases. The CDR3 consists of 13 residues. Germline CDR1 and CDR2: LNHDA and SQIVND (reference sequence). With 10 bases clipped from V and 5 bases from J, the junction kept 9 bases outside the gene matches. The CDR3 nucleotides read TGTGCCACCCAAATAGCGGGATTGGAGACCCAGTACTTC. Amino acids: CATQIAGLETQYF.